A single sample is the source of the 14 T cell receptor beta chains below, sequenced in a study of regulatory T cells in long-lasting Graves disease. In building TCR beta libraries, iRepertoire HTBI primers were used together with Arm-PCR of CDR3 regions. TCRdb used MiXCR to reprocess the multiplex PCR reads, holding one entry per CDR3 protein. Of hundreds of thousands of distinct CDR3 sequences in the sample, around 12% are singletons; the top ten hold about 8.9%. Time point defined: newly diagnosed GD, antithyroid drugs for less than 3 months. After RNA was extracted from PBMCs, the TCR library was made from it. This sample also belongs to another study, concerning T cells in Graves' hyperthyroidism and ophthalmopathy.

The specimen comprised peripheral blood mononuclear cells (PBMCs), sampled at new diagnosis, from a patient treated with antithyroid drugs. Every receptor here comes from a woman in her twenties or thirties with Graves disease.

This clonotype has ten or more counts. The CDR3 reads CASSDGTDTEAFF. The DNA of the CDR3 is TGTGCCAGCAGCGACGGGACGGACACTGAAGCTTTCTTT. This chain uses TRBV7-3 with TRBJ1-1, with TRBD1 as a possible D gene (5 bases). The ends were cut back, 5 bases at V and 3 bases at J, with 10 bases in the middle. Germline values: CDR1 SGHTA, CDR2 FQGTGA. This CDR3 contains 13 residues.

The table lists this clonotype with many counts. V usage is TRBV5-1 and J usage is TRBJ1-4, with 7 positions matching TRBD1. Trimming cost V 2 bases and J 10 bases; bases outside gene matches: 20. This CDR3 has 18 amino acids. In germline, CDR1 is SGHRS, CDR2 YFSETQ. For the CDR3, the DNA is TGCGCCAGCAGCTTTGCAACCGCCGACAGGGCGACTATTGGAAAACTGTTTTTT. It is translated as CASSFATADRATIGKLFF. The full variable domain, with the rest looked up from reference TRBV5-1 and TRBJ1-4, is KAGVTQTPRYLIKTRGQQVTLSCSPISGHRSVSWYQQTPGQGLQFLFEYFSETQRNKGNFPGRFSGRQFSNSRSEMNVSTLELGDSALYLCASSFATADRATIGKLFFGSGTQLSVL.

Note on this clonotype: A far larger clone is one nucleotide away, so this likely arose from a read error. The chain combines TRBV11-2 with TRBJ2-3, with D possibly being TRBD2 (5 bases). V lost 5 bases to trimming and J lost 2 bases, with 14 bases between them. CDR3 size: 15 residues. The germline V gene has CDR1 SGHAT and CDR2 FQNNGV. Here the CDR3 DNA reads TGTGCCAGCAGCCCCTTATGGACTGACACAGATACGCAGTATTTT. Translated: CASSPLWTDTDTQYF. The variable domain in full, with the rest retrieved from reference TRBV11-2 and TRBJ2-3, is EAGVAQSPRYKIIEKRQSVAFWCNPISGHATLYWYQQILGQGPKLLIQFQNNGVVDDSQLPKDRFSAERLKGVDSTLKIQPAKLEDSAVYLCASSPLWTDTDTQYFGPGTRLTVL.

The V and J genes are TRBV18 and TRBJ2-1; 7 bases agree with TRBD2. There are 17 residues in the CDR3. The junction had 11 bases not matched to a gene; V was cut back by 3 bases and J by 3 bases. The germline gives CDR1 KGHSH, CDR2 LQKENI. The CDR3 sequence: CASSPNSQLANYNEQFF. CDR3 nucleotides: TGTGCCAGCTCACCCAACTCTCAACTAGCGAACTACAATGAGCAGTTCTTC.

This clonotype was counted a few times. The rearrangement links TRBV7-9 to TRBJ1-1; no clear D gene. Deletions cut 8 bases from V and 4 bases from J, with 5 bases between. This CDR3 comprises 10 residues. The germline V gene encodes CDR1 SEHNR and CDR2 FQNEAQ (reference sequence). The CDR3 DNA follows: TGTGCCAGCGCGGTCACTGAAGCTTTCTTT. This encodes CASAVTEAFF.

This chain links TRBV4-1 with TRBJ2-7, with 12 bases aligning to TRBD2. The CDR3 length is 16 residues. Trimming cost V 0 bases and J 3 bases; bases outside gene matches: 3. Germline CDR1 is MGHRA and CDR2 is YSYEKL. CDR3 sequence reads: CASSQDRTSGIYEQYF. The CDR3 nucleotides read TGCGCCAGCAGCCAAGATCGGACTAGCGGGATCTACGAGCAGTACTTC.

This clonotype was picked up a small number of times. This rearrangement joins TRBV4-2 to TRBJ2-7; D is uncertain. The CDR3 spans 16 residues. CDR1 and CDR2 from the germline V gene are LGHNA and YNFKEQ. V was clipped by 0 bases and J by 0 bases, with 12 bases between them. This CDR3 reads CASSQDLDKHSYEQYF. The CDR3 region has the DNA TGTGCCAGCAGCCAAGACCTCGACAAGCACTCCTACGAGCAGTACTTC.

This clonotype has at least ten counts. The rearrangement joins TRBV2 to TRBJ2-3; TRBD1 matches at 11 bases. This CDR3 has 14 residues. From germline, CDR1 is SNHLY and CDR2 FYNNEI. Unmatched junction bases numbered 1, after V lost 5 bases and J lost 3 bases. The CDR3 loop reads CASSRDRGTDTQYF. CDR3 coding DNA: TGTGCCAGCAGTCGGGACAGGGGGACAGATACGCAGTATTTT.

The table lists this clonotype with many counts. This chain links TRBV14 with TRBJ2-1; 7 bases line up with TRBD1. The germline V gene encodes CDR1 SGHDN and CDR2 FVKESK. This CDR3 region has 15 residues. The ends lost 8 bases at V and 0 bases at J; junction bases unmatched: 7. CDR3 sequence: CASHKTGSSYNEQFF. The DNA for the CDR3 is TGTGCCAGCCACAAGACAGGGAGCTCCTACAATGAGCAGTTCTTC.

To note about this clonotype: A much larger clone lies one base from this, so it may be a read error. The gene calls are TRBV10-3 and TRBJ2-5; 10 bases line up with TRBD2. Germline-derived CDR1 and CDR2 are ENHRY and SYGVKD. This CDR3 comprises 15 residues. V trimming: 6 bases; J trimming: 4 bases; junction bases outside the gene matches: 8. This chain's CDR3 is CAIREDASGRETQYF. In DNA, the CDR3 is TGTGCCATCAGGGAGGACGCTAGCGGGAGAGAGACCCAGTACTTC.

This clonotype has ten or more counts. The chain carries TRBV28 and TRBJ1-6, with D unclear. Germline CDR1 reads MDHEN; CDR2 reads SYDVKM. The V and J ends lost 8 bases and 6 bases respectively, with 14 bases between them. The CDR3 runs to 14 residues. Here the CDR3 DNA reads TGTGCCAGCCACAGTGGCCAGCCTAATTCACCCCTCCACTTT. Residues: CASHSGQPNSPLHF.

This clonotype was seen many times. This CDR3 is CASSSGGILYEQYF. The CDR3, as DNA: TGTGCCAGCAGTTCTGGCGGGATCCTCTACGAGCAGTACTTC. The genes are TRBV28 and TRBJ2-7; D is possibly TRBD2 (6 bases). Germline loops: CDR1 MDHEN, CDR2 SYDVKM. The CDR3 is 14 amino acids. V was shortened by 4 bases and J by 3 bases, with 13 bases between the two germline ends.

This clonotype was counted a few times. A read error may produce the germline difference seen at one junction end. This rearrangement joins TRBV12-3 or TRBV12-4 to TRBJ2-7, with D hard to call. The CDR3 consists of 12 residues. CDR3 sequence reads: CASSPSSYEQHF. As DNA, the CDR3 is TGTGCCAGCAGTCCCTCCAGCTACGAGCAGCACTTC.

The V gene is TRBV10-3, the J gene TRBJ1-5, with TRBD1 identical over 8 bases. This CDR3 spans 18 amino acids. Germline-derived CDR1 and CDR2 are ENHRY and SYGVKD. V dropped 3 bases and J dropped 0; count of bases not matched to a gene: 10. CDR3: CAISEGLSGGYSNQPQHF. The CDR3 DNA is TGTGCCATCAGTGAAGGGTTATCAGGGGGCTATAGCAATCAGCCCCAGCATTTT.